This T cell receptor (beta chain) stems from a study of blood T cell repertoires in COVID-19. About the study: Samples of COVID-19 (acute and convalescent) were obtained from the United States, Italy and Spain. T cells, B-cell-depleted T cells, or PBMCs provided the cDNA or gDNA that served as material.

Seattle enrolled patients during active infection and tracked them longitudinally. As processed by the authors: Reference gene primer amplification gave nucleated cell count estimates. TCRdb keeps only in-frame clones here, not all; method: immunoSEQ multiplex PCR. That table furnishes V, J and clone size, whereas the DNA furnished D and trimming. The data contain 170,000 or so clones, approximately 87% of them singletons. Germline V CDR1 and CDR2: LGHNT, FRNRAP. V was cut by 2 bases and J by 3 bases, with 14 bases left in between. CDR3 length equals 15 residues. The chain has TRBV12-5 and TRBJ2-7; D possibly corresponds to TRBD1 (6 bases). This clonotype originated in a woman between 70 and 85 years old with COVID-19, enrolled during active disease. Sequencing used peripheral blood. CDR3 bases: TGTGCTAGTGGTTTGCGAGGACAGACCATCTACGAGCAGTACTTC. Translating it yields CASGLRGQTIYEQYF.